The present TCR beta chain was sequenced within a study of T-cell reconstitution after alpha-beta-depleted transplantation in children. The CDR3 loop spans 14 amino acids. Between the trimmed V and J ends, which lost 0 bases and 4 bases, there was a span of 7 bases. In germline, CDR1 is SNHLY, CDR2 FYNNEI. Unique molecular identifiers were incorporated during preparation of the TCRbeta library. Using its own MiXCR run on the PCR reads, TCRdb lists one record per CDR3 protein. The table shows some 530,000 distinct CDR3 sequences, with around an eighth occurring only once. This clonotype was detected ten times or more.

J is TRBJ2-1 and V is TRBV2; D is perhaps TRBD2 (6 bases). The starting material was PBMCs from the stem cell graft donor, obtained from the stem cell graft. This TCR was recovered from a human donor who donated a stem cell graft to a child with combined immunodeficiency. The CDR3, as DNA: TGTGCCAGCAGTGAAGCGACTAGTTACAATGAGCAGTTCTTC. It encodes CASSEATSYNEQFF.